This TCR beta chain stems from a study of human T cells and chemical hapten exposure. V lost 5 bases and J lost 9, with 8 bases in between. Germline CDR1 and CDR2: SGHTA and FQGNSA. This CDR3 comprises 12 residues. Sample time point: pre-sensitization, week 0. Regarding treatment: therapeutic diphenylcyclopropenone sensitization with weekly scalp DPC. From the RACE reads, TCRdb called clonotypes with MiXCR, one entry per CDR3 protein. The table shows about 350,000 distinct CDR3 sequences, with around 5.5% occurring only once. The V call is TRBV7-2, the J call TRBJ1-6; D not resolved. The material was whole blood, obtained in connection with sensitization to the hapten diphenylcyclopropenone (DPC). The source of this sequence is a young woman with alopecia areata. Some clones in this sample may be carry-over from other donors' samples. The CDR3 spells CASSPSGSPLHF. CDR3 bases: TGTGCCAGCAGCCCCAGCGGTTCACCCCTCCACTTT.